The T cell receptor (beta chain) described here comes from a study of blood T cell repertoires in COVID-19. On the study more broadly: Specimens from acute and convalescent COVID-19 originated in the United States, Italy and Spain.

The V gene's germline CDR1 is KGHDR and CDR2 SFDVKD. There are 16 residues in the CDR3. V gave up 4 bases and J gave up 5 bases; unmatched junction bases: 8. The method was immunoSEQ multiplex PCR; TCRdb's version includes in-frame clones alone and lacks a portion of them. This table holds around 68,000 clones, roughly 80% found once. This chain uses TRBV24-1 with TRBJ2-3, with 10 bases lining up with TRBD2. Source material: peripheral blood. The TCR sequence derives from a man aged 80 or over with active COVID-19. The CDR3 nucleotides read TGTGCCACCAGTGACACGAGCGGGAGGGCCGTAGATACGCAGTATTTT. Its translation is CATSDTSGRAVDTQYF.